A selection of T cell receptor beta chains follows, all from one sample in a study of blood T cell repertoires in COVID-19. Produced via immunoSEQ multiplex PCR; TCRdb's table is partial and in-frame only. This sample has about 230,000 clones; around 83% occur once, and the top ten carry less than 8%. The sequenced material came from peripheral blood. These receptors all stem from a woman aged 50 to 60 with acute or convalescent COVID-19. Each CDR3 is given with its conserved first and last residue. A D gene is named only where the DNA matches it firmly. A row's size may be missing; if present it is once, few, many or a size class.

j_gene: TRBJ2-5
v_gene: TRBV7-7
abundance: -
d_gene: TRBD1
CDR3aa: CASSPGTGYQETQYF
CDR3nt: TGTGCTAGCAGCCCCGGGACAGGGTACCAAGAGACCCAGTACTTC

j_gene: TRBJ1-2
v_gene: TRBV5-5
abundance: -
d_gene: -
CDR3aa: CASSLERRGDYGYTF
CDR3nt: TGTGCCAGCAGCTTGGAACGCAGGGGAGACTATGGCTACACCTTC

j_gene: TRBJ1-1
v_gene: TRBV28
abundance: once
d_gene: -
CDR3aa: CASSRNTEAFF
CDR3nt: TGTGCCAGCAGCCGGAACACTGAAGCTTTCTTT

j_gene: TRBJ2-1
v_gene: TRBV11-2
abundance: -
d_gene: TRBD2
CDR3aa: CASSLATSGVYNEQFF
CDR3nt: TGTGCCAGCAGCTTAGCAACTAGCGGAGTCTACAATGAGCAGTTCTTC

j_gene: TRBJ2-1
v_gene: TRBV19
abundance: few
d_gene: TRBD1
CDR3aa: CASSPRRAGGHNEQFF
CDR3nt: TGTGCCAGTAGTCCGAGGCGGGCAGGGGGCCACAATGAGCAGTTCTTC

j_gene: TRBJ1-1
v_gene: TRBV9
abundance: -
d_gene: -
CDR3aa: CASSTGHLNTEAFF
CDR3nt: TGTGCCAGCAGCACCGGACACTTGAACACTGAAGCTTTCTTT

j_gene: TRBJ2-5
v_gene: TRBV19
abundance: -
d_gene: TRBD1
CDR3aa: CASSQLGTGLQETQYF
CDR3nt: TGTGCCAGTAGTCAACTCGGGACAGGGCTACAAGAGACCCAGTACTTC

j_gene: TRBJ2-1
v_gene: TRBV28
abundance: -
d_gene: -
CDR3aa: CASSLGGGGEQFF
CDR3nt: TGTGCCAGCAGTTTAGGAGGCGGCGGTGAGCAGTTCTTC

j_gene: TRBJ2-3
v_gene: TRBV9
abundance: -
d_gene: TRBD2
CDR3aa: CASSVATSGADTQYF
CDR3nt: TGTGCCAGCAGCGTAGCGACTAGCGGGGCAGATACGCAGTATTTT

j_gene: TRBJ2-7
v_gene: TRBV10-3
abundance: -
d_gene: -
CDR3aa: CATSGGVSYEQYF
CDR3nt: TGTGCCACTTCCGGAGGTGTTTCCTACGAGCAGTACTTC

j_gene: TRBJ1-4
v_gene: TRBV5-1
abundance: -
d_gene: -
CDR3aa: CASTTGMREKLFF
CDR3nt: TGCGCCAGCACCACAGGGATGCGGGAAAAACTGTTTTTT

j_gene: TRBJ2-7
v_gene: TRBV19
abundance: -
d_gene: TRBD1
CDR3aa: CASSTLRDSNEQYF
CDR3nt: TGTGCCAGTAGTACTCTCCGGGACAGCAACGAGCAGTACTTC

j_gene: TRBJ1-1
v_gene: TRBV7-2
abundance: -
d_gene: TRBD1
CDR3aa: CASSLHGTTGGEAEAFF
CDR3nt: TGTGCCAGCAGCTTACATGGAACTACAGGGGGCGAAGCTGAAGCTTTCTTT

j_gene: TRBJ2-2
v_gene: TRBV27
abundance: -
d_gene: -
CDR3aa: CASKPQGGVSTGELFF
CDR3nt: TGTGCCAGCAAACCCCAGGGCGGGGTAAGCACCGGGGAGCTGTTTTTT

j_gene: TRBJ1-4
v_gene: TRBV29-1
abundance: -
d_gene: -
CDR3aa: CSVGTRSSEKLFF
CDR3nt: TGCAGCGTCGGGACACGGTCCAGTGAAAAACTGTTTTTT

j_gene: TRBJ1-2
v_gene: TRBV6-5
abundance: -
d_gene: -
CDR3aa: CASSSGDWGGYTF
CDR3nt: TGTGCCAGCTCTTCCGGGGACTGGGGCGGCTACACCTTC

j_gene: TRBJ2-7
v_gene: TRBV28
abundance: -
d_gene: -
CDR3aa: CASSLQAYEQYF
CDR3nt: TGTGCCAGCAGTTTACAGGCATACGAGCAGTACTTC

j_gene: TRBJ2-5
v_gene: TRBV5-1
abundance: -
d_gene: -
CDR3aa: CASSLGQETQYF
CDR3nt: TGCGCCAGCAGCTTGGGGCAGGAGACCCAGTACTTC

j_gene: TRBJ1-2
v_gene: TRBV6-5
abundance: -
d_gene: -
CDR3aa: CASSPSIPSYGYTF
CDR3nt: TGTGCCAGCAGCCCGTCTATTCCATCCTATGGCTACACCTTC

j_gene: TRBJ1-1
v_gene: TRBV21-1
abundance: -
d_gene: -
CDR3aa: CASSRTRRRKLVTEAFF
CDR3nt: TGTGCCAGCAGTAGGACCCGCCGGAGGAAACTGGTCACTGAAGCTTTCTTT

j_gene: TRBJ1-1
v_gene: TRBV4-2
abundance: -
d_gene: -
CDR3aa: CASSPGQKNTEAFF
CDR3nt: TGTGCCAGCAGCCCAGGACAGAAGAACACTGAAGCTTTCTTT

j_gene: TRBJ2-5
v_gene: TRBV29-1
abundance: -
d_gene: TRBD1
CDR3aa: CSVQRGTGVETQYF
CDR3nt: TGCAGCGTACAGAGAGGGACAGGGGTGGAGACCCAGTACTTC

j_gene: TRBJ2-3
v_gene: TRBV6-1
abundance: -
d_gene: -
CDR3aa: CASSEASNSPDTQYF
CDR3nt: TGTGCCAGCAGTGAAGCTAGTAATAGCCCAGATACGCAGTATTTT

j_gene: TRBJ1-6
v_gene: TRBV6-2/TRBV6-3
abundance: -
d_gene: -
CDR3aa: CASSSTGVMNSPLHF
CDR3nt: TGTGCCAGCAGTTCCACCGGGGTAATGAATTCACCCCTCCACTTT

j_gene: TRBJ2-2
v_gene: TRBV25-1
abundance: -
d_gene: -
CDR3aa: CASKRAGPANTGELFF
CDR3nt: TGTGCCAGCAAAAGGGCGGGTCCCGCGAACACCGGGGAGCTGTTTTTT

j_gene: TRBJ2-7
v_gene: TRBV6-6
abundance: -
d_gene: -
CDR3aa: CASRPGGRTYEQYF
CDR3nt: TGTGCCAGCAGACCTGGCGGGCGGACCTACGAGCAGTACTTC

j_gene: TRBJ2-3
v_gene: TRBV19
abundance: -
d_gene: -
CDR3aa: CASRVLGGQSTSTDTQYF
CDR3nt: TGTGCCAGTAGAGTATTGGGGGGACAGTCAACTAGCACAGATACGCAGTATTTT

j_gene: TRBJ2-6
v_gene: TRBV3-1/TRBV3-2
abundance: -
d_gene: TRBD2
CDR3aa: CASSRASGRSNVLTF
CDR3nt: TGTGCCAGCAGCCGCGCTAGCGGGAGGTCCAACGTCCTGACTTTC

j_gene: TRBJ2-7
v_gene: TRBV28
abundance: -
d_gene: -
CDR3aa: CASDLNQGLRYF
CDR3nt: TGTGCCAGCGACTTGAACCAGGGCTTGAGGTACTTC

j_gene: TRBJ2-7
v_gene: TRBV5-1
abundance: -
d_gene: TRBD1
CDR3aa: CASSLGTGFYEQYF
CDR3nt: TGCGCCAGCAGCTTGGGGACAGGGTTTTACGAGCAGTACTTC

j_gene: TRBJ1-3
v_gene: TRBV6-5
abundance: -
d_gene: -
CDR3aa: CASSYGHSGNTIYF
CDR3nt: TGTGCCAGCAGTTACGGACACTCTGGAAACACCATATATTTT

j_gene: TRBJ1-6
v_gene: TRBV2
abundance: -
d_gene: TRBD1
CDR3aa: CASRDRVESYNSPLHF
CDR3nt: TGTGCCAGCAGGGACAGGGTAGAATCCTATAATTCACCCCTCCACTTT

j_gene: TRBJ2-7
v_gene: TRBV7-2
abundance: -
d_gene: -
CDR3aa: CASSLGTSDEQYF
CDR3nt: TGTGCCAGCAGCCTTGGTACTTCGGACGAGCAGTACTTC

j_gene: TRBJ1-5
v_gene: TRBV6-5
abundance: -
d_gene: TRBD1
CDR3aa: CASRTGGSAQPQHF
CDR3nt: TGTGCCAGCAGGACAGGGGGCTCGGCTCAGCCCCAGCATTTT

j_gene: TRBJ2-7
v_gene: TRBV7-9
abundance: -
d_gene: TRBD2
CDR3aa: CASSLYGRANEQYF
CDR3nt: TGTGCCAGCAGCTTATACGGGAGGGCTAACGAGCAGTACTTC

j_gene: TRBJ2-1
v_gene: TRBV7-9
abundance: -
d_gene: TRBD1
CDR3aa: CASRPEVGQGYNEQFF
CDR3nt: TGTGCCAGCAGACCAGAGGTGGGACAGGGCTACAATGAGCAGTTCTTC

j_gene: TRBJ1-5
v_gene: TRBV19
abundance: -
d_gene: TRBD1
CDR3aa: CASSIEGTGGQPQHF
CDR3nt: TGTGCCAGTAGTATAGAAGGGACAGGGGGTCAGCCCCAGCATTTT